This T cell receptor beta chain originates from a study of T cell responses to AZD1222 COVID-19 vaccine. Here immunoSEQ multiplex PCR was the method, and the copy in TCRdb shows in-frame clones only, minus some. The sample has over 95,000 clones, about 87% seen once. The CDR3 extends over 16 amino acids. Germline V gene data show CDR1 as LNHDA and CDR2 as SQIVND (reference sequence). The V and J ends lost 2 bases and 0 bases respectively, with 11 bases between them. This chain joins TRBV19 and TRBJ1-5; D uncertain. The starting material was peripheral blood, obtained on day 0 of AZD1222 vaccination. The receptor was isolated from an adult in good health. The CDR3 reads CASSISGTLSNQPQHF. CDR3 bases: TGTGCCAGTAGTATATCCGGCACGCTTAGCAATCAGCCCCAGCATTTT. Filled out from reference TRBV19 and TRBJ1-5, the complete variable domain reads DGGITQSPKYLFRKEGQNVTLSCEQNLNHDAMYWYRQDPGQGLRLIYYSQIVNDFQKGDIAEGYSVSREKKESFPLTVTSAQKNPTAFYLCASSISGTLSNQPQHFGDGTRLSIL.